This entry lists 5 T cell receptor beta chains sequenced from one sample in a study of T cell clonotyping in hematopoietic cell transplantation. Sequencing used immunoSEQ multiplex PCR; TCRdb keeps in-frame clones, though not all of them. This table holds approximately 26,000 clones, around 84% found once. Specified time point: recipient sample about 28 days before transplant, after cytoreduction. The sample in question was peripheral blood mononuclear cells, obtained before stem cell transplant. The receptors come from a woman aged 60-70 years with acute myeloid leukemia. Some clones in this sample may be carry-over from other donors' samples.

J is TRBJ2-3 and V is TRBV6-1; D tentatively fits TRBD1 or TRBD2 (7 bases each). The germline V and J ends were trimmed by 0 bases and 0 bases, with 13 bases remaining between them. Germline lookup yields CDR1 MNHNS and CDR2 SASEGT. The CDR3 contains 17 residues. Written as DNA, the CDR3 is TGTGCCAGCAGTGAAGCGCCAGGGGGGGGGAGCACAGATACGCAGTATTTT. It encodes CASSEAPGGGSTDTQYF.

This CDR3 reads CSVEVRQTSTDTQYF. CDR3 DNA: TGCAGCGTTGAAGTCCGACAGACTAGCACAGATACGCAGTATTTT. The genes are TRBV29-1 and TRBJ2-3, with D perhaps matching TRBD1 (5 bases). Between the trimmed V and J ends, which lost 1 base and 0 bases, there was a span of 11 bases. Germline values: CDR1 SQVTM, CDR2 ANQGSEA. The CDR3 has 15 residues.

This clone has just one count. The rearrangement joins TRBV7-9 to TRBJ2-7; D gene unclear. V dropped 4 bases and J dropped 3 bases, with 10 bases sitting between them. CDR3 length: 13 residues. CDR1 SEHNR and CDR2 FQNEAQ come from the germline V gene (reference sequence). DNA for the CDR3: TGTGCCAGCAGCTCCCCATCTAGCTACGAGCAGTACTTC. Amino acid sequence: CASSSPSSYEQYF.

The J gene is TRBJ2-7, the V gene TRBV5-1, with TRBD1 as a possible D gene (5 bases). V lost 1 base and J lost 2, with 10 bases in between. The CDR3 contains 14 residues. CDR1 SGHRS and CDR2 YFSETQ come from the germline V gene. CDR3 loop: CASSLRQGTYEQYF. As DNA, the CDR3 is TGCGCCAGCAGCTTGCGCCAGGGAACCTACGAGCAGTACTTC.

The chain combines TRBV7-2 with TRBJ1-2; D ambiguous. V lost 5 bases, J lost 1 base, and 11 bases lay in between. The germline gives CDR1 SGHTA, CDR2 FQGNSA. The CDR3 covers 14 residues. CDR3: CASSPLRSNYGYTF. CDR3 coding DNA: TGTGCCAGCAGCCCCCTACGGAGTAACTATGGCTACACCTTC.